One T cell receptor beta chain is described in this entry. Its antigen remains unidentified. The PCR contained 60 Vbeta and 13 Jbeta primers. Assay: immunoSEQ multiplex PCR; the TCRdb copy retains only in-frame clones and omits some. This sample yields under 300,000 clones, of which roughly 81% are seen a single time; about 2% belongs to the top ten. In germline, CDR1 is MNHEY, CDR2 SMNVEV (reference sequence). The CDR3 runs 15 residues. V was clipped by 6 bases and J by 6 bases; unmatched bases: 5. This specimen comes from a study of cytomegalovirus exposure and HLA in healthy donors. Findings and limits, study-wide: It was reportedly the case that the classifier diagnosed cytomegalovirus status with high specificity and sensitivity. Later analysis placed DRB1 highest and HLA-C lowest in TCR association rates, which differed by HLA locus. V- and J-gene trimming in TCR beta was tied to a missense DCLRE1C variant by an analysis performed later.

The specimen was PBMCs. J is TRBJ2-2 and V is TRBV27; TRBD2 agrees at 12 bases. The sequence was collected from a woman aged 40 to 50 in good health and CMV-seropositive. The CDR3 loop is CASRPGTSGSGELFF. CDR3 in DNA: TGTGCCAGCAGACCCGGGACTAGCGGGTCCGGGGAGCTGTTTTTT.